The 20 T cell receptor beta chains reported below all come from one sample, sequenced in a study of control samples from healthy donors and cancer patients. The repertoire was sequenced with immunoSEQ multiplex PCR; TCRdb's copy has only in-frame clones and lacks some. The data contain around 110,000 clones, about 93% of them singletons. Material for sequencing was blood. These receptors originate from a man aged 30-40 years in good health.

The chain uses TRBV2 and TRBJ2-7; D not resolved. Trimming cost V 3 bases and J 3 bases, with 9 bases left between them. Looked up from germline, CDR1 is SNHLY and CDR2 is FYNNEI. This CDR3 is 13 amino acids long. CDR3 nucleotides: TGTGCCAGCAGTGAGCAGGTCCGCTACGAGCAGTACGTC. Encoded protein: CASSEQVRYEQYV.

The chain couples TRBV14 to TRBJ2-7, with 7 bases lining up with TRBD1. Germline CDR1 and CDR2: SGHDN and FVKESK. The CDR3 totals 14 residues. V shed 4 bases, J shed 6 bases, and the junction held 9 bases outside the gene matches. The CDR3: CASSPYRGIGEQYF. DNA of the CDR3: TGTGCCAGCAGCCCCTACAGGGGCATCGGCGAGCAGTACTTC.

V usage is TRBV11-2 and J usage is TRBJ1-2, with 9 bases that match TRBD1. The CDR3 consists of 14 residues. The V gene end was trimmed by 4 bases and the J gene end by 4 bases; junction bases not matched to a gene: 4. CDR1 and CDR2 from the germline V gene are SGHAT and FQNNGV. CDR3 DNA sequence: TGTGCCAGCAGCTCACTGACAGGGGGCTATGGCTACACCTTC. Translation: CASSSLTGGYGYTF.

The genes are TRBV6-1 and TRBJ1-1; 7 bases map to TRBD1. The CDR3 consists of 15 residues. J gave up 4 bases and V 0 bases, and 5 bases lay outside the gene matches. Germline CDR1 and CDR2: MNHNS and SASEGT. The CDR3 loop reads CASSEAVQGGTEAFF. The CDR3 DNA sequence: TGTGCCAGCAGTGAAGCCGTCCAGGGGGGCACTGAAGCTTTCTTT.

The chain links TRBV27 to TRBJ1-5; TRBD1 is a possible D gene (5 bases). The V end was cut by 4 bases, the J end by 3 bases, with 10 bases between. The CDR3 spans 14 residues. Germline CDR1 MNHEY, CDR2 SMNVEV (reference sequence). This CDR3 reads CASSWDLNNQPQHF. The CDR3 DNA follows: TGTGCCAGCAGTTGGGACCTAAACAATCAGCCCCAGCATTTT.

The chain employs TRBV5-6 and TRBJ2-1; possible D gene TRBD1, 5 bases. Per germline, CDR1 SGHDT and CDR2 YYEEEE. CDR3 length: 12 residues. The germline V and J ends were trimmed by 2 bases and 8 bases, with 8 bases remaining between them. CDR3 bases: TGTGCCAGCAGCTTTGACAGAGATGAGCAGTTCTTC. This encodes CASSFDRDEQFF.

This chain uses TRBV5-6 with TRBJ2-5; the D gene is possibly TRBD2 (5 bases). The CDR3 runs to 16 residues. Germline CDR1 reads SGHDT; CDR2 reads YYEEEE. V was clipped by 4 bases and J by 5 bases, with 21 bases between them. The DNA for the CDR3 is TGTGCCAGCAGCCACGAGGCTTCCCTAGCACAGGAGACCCAGTACTTC. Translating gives CASSHEASLAQETQYF.

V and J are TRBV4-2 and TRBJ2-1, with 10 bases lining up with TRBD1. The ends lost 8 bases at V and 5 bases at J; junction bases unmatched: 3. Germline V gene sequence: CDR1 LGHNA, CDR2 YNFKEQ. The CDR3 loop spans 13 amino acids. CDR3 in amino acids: CASDRGQDNEQFF. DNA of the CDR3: TGTGCCAGCGACAGGGGGCAGGACAATGAGCAGTTCTTC.

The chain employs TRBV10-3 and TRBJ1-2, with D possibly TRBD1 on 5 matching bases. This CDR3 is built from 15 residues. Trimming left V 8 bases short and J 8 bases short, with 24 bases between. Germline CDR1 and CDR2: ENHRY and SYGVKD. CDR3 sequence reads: CAIREGTVGMRGYTF. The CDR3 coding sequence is TGTGCCATCCGAGAGGGGACGGTAGGAATGAGGGGCTACACCTTC.

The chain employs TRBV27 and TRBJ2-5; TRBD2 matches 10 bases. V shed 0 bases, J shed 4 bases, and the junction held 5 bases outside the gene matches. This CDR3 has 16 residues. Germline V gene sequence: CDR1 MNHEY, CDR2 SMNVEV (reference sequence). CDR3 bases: TGTGCCAGCAGTTTATCCCTAGCGGGGGATTTAGAGACCCAGTACTTC. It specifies CASSLSLAGDLETQYF.

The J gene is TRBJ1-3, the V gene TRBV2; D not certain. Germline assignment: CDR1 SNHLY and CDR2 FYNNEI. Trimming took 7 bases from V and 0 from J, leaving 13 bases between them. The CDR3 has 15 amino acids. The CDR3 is CASIKERVSGNTIYF. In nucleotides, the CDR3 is TGTGCCAGCATTAAGGAACGGGTCTCTGGAAACACCATATATTTT.

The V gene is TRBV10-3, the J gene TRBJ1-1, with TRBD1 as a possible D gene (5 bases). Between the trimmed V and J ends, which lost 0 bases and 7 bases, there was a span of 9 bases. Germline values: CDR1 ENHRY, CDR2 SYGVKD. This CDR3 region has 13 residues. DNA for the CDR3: TGTGCCATCAGTGAGTCGTTCCAGGGTGAAGCTTTCTTT. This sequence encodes CAISESFQGEAFF.

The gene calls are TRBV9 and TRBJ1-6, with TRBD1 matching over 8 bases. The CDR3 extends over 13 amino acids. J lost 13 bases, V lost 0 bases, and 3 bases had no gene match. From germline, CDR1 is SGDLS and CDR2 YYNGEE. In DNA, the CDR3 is TGTGCCAGCAGCGTAGAGCAGGGGGCCCCCCTCCACTTT. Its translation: CASSVEQGAPLHF.

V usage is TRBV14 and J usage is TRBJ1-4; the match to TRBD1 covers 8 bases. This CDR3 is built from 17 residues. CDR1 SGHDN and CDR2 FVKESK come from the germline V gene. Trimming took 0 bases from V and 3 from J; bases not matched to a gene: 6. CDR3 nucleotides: TGTGCCAGCAGCCAAGATACACAGGGGGTGTCTAATGAAAAACTGTTTTTT. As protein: CASSQDTQGVSNEKLFF.

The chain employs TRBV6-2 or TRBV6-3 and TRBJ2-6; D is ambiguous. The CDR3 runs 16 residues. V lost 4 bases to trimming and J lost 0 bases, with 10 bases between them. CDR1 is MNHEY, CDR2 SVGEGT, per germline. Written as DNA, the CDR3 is TGTGCCAGCAGTTCCGCCCGGTACTCTGGGGCCAACGTCCTGACTTTC. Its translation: CASSSARYSGANVLTF.

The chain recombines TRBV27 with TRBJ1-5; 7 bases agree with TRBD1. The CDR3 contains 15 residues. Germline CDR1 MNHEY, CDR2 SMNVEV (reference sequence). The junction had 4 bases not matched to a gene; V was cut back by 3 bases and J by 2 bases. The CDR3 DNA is TGTGCCAGCAGTTTCGGCACAGGGGGCAATCAGCCCCAGCATTTT. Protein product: CASSFGTGGNQPQHF.

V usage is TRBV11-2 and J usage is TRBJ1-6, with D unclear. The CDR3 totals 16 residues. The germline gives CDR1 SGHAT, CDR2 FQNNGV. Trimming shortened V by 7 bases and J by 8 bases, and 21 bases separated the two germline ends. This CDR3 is CASTPTLAGTDSPLHF. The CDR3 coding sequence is TGTGCCAGCACGCCTACGCTTGCGGGAACCGATTCACCCCTCCACTTT.

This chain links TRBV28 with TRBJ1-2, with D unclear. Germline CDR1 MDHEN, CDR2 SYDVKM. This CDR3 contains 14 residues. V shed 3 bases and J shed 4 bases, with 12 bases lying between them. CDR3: CASSLSEGTYGYTF. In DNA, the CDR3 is TGTGCCAGCAGTTTGTCCGAGGGAACCTATGGCTACACCTTC.

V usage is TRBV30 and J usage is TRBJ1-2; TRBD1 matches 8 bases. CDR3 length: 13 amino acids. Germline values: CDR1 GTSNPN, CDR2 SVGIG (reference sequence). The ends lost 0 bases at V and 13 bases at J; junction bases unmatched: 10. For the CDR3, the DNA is TGTGCCTGGAGTGTGGACAGGGACCTGGGTTCCACCTTC. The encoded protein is CAWSVDRDLGSTF.

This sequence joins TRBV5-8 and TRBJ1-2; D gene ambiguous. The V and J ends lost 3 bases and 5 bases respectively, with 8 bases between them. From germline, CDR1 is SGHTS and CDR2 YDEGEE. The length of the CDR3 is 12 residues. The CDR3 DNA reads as TGTGCCAGCAGCTACACAAATTATGGCTACACCTTC. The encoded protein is CASSYTNYGYTF.